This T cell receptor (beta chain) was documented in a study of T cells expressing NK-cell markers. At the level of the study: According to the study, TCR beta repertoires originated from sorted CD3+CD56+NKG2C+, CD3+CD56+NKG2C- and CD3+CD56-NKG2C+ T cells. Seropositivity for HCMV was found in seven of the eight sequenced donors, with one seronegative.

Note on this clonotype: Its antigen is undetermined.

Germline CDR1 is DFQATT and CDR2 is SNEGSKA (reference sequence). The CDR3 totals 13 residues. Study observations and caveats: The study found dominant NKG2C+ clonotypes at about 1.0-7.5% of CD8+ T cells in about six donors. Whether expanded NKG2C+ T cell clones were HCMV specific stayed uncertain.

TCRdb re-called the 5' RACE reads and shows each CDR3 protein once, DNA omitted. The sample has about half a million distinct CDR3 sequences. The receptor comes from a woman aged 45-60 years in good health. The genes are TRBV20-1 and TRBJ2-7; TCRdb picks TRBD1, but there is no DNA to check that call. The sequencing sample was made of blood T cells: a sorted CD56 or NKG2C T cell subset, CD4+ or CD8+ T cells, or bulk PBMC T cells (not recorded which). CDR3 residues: CSATGTGGYEQYF.